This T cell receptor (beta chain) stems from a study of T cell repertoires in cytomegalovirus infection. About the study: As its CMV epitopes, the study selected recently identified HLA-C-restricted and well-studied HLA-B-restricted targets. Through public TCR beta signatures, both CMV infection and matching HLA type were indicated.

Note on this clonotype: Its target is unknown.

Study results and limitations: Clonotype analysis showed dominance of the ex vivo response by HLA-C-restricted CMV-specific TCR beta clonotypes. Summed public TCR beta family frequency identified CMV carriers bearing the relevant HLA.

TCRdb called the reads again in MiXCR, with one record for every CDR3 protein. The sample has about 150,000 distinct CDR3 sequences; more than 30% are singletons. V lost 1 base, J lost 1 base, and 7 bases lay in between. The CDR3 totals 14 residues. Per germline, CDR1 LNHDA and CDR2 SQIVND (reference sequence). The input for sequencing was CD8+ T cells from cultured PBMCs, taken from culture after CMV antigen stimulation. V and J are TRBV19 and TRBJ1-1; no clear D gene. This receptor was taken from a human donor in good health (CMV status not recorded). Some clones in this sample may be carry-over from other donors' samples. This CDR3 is CASSIASTNTEAFF. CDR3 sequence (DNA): TGTGCCAGTAGTATAGCATCTACGAACACTGAAGCTTTCTTT.